The T cell receptor beta chain described here comes from a study of CD8 T cells in ankylosing spondylitis. Points from the study as a whole: From matched ankylosing spondylitis synovial fluid, disease-linked clones were reportedly recovered at significantly enriched levels. In the blood and synovial fluid of reactive arthritis, some motif variants had been previously reported.

The TCR beta libraries were generated through quantitative 5'-RACE incorporating molecular barcodes. A single record per CDR3 protein comes from TCRdb applying MiXCR to the 5' RACE reads. Among some 30,000 distinct CDR3 sequences listed, 6.5% to 9% were seen once. The CDR3 consists of 13 residues. Deletions cut 5 bases from V and 3 bases from J, with 10 bases between. This clonotype was detected ten times or more. Its antigen is as yet unknown. The origin of this receptor is a male donor with ankylosing spondylitis or in good health (not recorded which). The V gene is TRBV12-3 or TRBV12-4, the J gene TRBJ2-5; D possibly corresponds to TRBD1 (5 bases). The material sequenced was blood, either unsorted or a sorted T cell fraction (not recorded which). CDR3 in amino acids: CASSPRGKETQYF. CDR3 in DNA: TGTGCCAGCAGTCCTAGGGGAAAAGAGACCCAGTACTTC.